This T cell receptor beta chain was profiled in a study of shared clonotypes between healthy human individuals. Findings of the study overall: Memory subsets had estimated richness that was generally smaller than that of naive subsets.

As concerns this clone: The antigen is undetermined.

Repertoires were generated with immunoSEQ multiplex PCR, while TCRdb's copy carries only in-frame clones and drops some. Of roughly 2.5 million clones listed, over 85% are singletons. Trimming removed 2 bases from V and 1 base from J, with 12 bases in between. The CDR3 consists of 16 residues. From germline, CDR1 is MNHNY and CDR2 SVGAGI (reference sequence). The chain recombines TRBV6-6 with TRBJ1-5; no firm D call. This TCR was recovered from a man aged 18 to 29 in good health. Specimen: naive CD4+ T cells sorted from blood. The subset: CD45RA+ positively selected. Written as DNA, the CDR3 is TGTGCCAGCAGTTACGAGGGAAGGAAGAGCAATCAGCCCCAGCATTTT. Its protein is CASSYEGRKSNQPQHF.